What follows are 29 T cell receptor beta chains derived from one specimen sequenced in a study of CD8+CD57+ T cells in acquired aplastic anemia. According to the study, genomic DNA was the template for TCR beta VDJ and CDR3 profiling. TCRdb re-analysed the reads in MiXCR, keeping a single row per CDR3 protein. The sample contains around 200,000 distinct CDR3 sequences, approximately 48% of which appear only once. Sequencing was done on patients that had shown CD8+CD57+ cell expansion by flow cytometry. Sequencing input: sorted CD4+, CD8+, or CD8+CD57+ T cells (not recorded which) from PBMCs. These receptors all stem from a human donor with aplastic anemia.

Concerning this clonotype: A clone one base away is much larger, so this may be a read error. The chain is built from TRBV12-3 or TRBV12-4 and TRBJ2-3, with D uncertain. The V gene lost 3 bases and the J gene lost 7 bases, with 8 bases spanning the gap. The CDR3 is 12 amino acids. The CDR3 here is CASSLIPYTQYF. In DNA form, the CDR3 reads TGTGCCAGCAGTTTGATCCCGTATACGCAGTATTTT.

The chain uses TRBV24-1 and TRBJ2-3; D gene unclear. Germline V gives CDR1 KGHDR, CDR2 SFDVKD. V dropped 7 bases and J dropped 4 bases, with 8 bases sitting between them. The CDR3 extends over 12 amino acids. The CDR3 protein is CATRKGSDTQYF. The CDR3 region has the DNA TGTGCCACCAGAAAAGGATCAGATACGCAGTATTTT.

This clonotype was counted at least ten times. The chain is built from TRBV5-1 and TRBJ1-2; 8 nucleotides agree with TRBD1. Unmatched junction bases numbered 4, after V lost 3 bases and J lost 6 bases. This CDR3 is built from 13 residues. Germline assignment: CDR1 SGHRS and CDR2 YFSETQ. In nucleotides, the CDR3 is TGCGCCAGCAGCTACGACAGGGGCGATGGCTACACCTTC. Its translation: CASSYDRGDGYTF.

The chain combines TRBV2 with TRBJ1-5, with D tentatively TRBD1 (5 bases). This CDR3 comprises 15 residues. Trimming removed 1 base at V and 6 bases at J, with 13 bases between. Germline V lookup: CDR1 SNHLY, CDR2 FYNNEI. CDR3 region: CASSEVQVGGQPQHF. The CDR3 bases are TGTGCCAGCAGTGAAGTACAGGTCGGGGGTCAGCCCCAGCATTTT.

The CDR3 is CASSMGDYEQYF. The CDR3 coding sequence is TGTGCCAGTAGTATGGGGGATTACGAGCAGTACTTC. This chain joins TRBV19 and TRBJ2-7; D possibly uses TRBD1 or TRBD2 (5 bases each). With 3 bases removed from V and 4 bases from J, the gap between germline ends came to 7 bases. CDR3 length: 12 amino acids. Per the germline V gene, CDR1 is LNHDA and CDR2 is SQIVND (reference sequence).

This clonotype was recorded at least ten times. V is TRBV5-1 and J is TRBJ2-3, with 7 bases matching TRBD2. Germline CDR1 is SGHRS and CDR2 is YFSETQ. V shed 3 bases, J shed 6 bases, and the junction held 13 bases outside the gene matches. The CDR3 extends over 16 amino acids. CDR3 residues: CASSSLVAGAPDTQYF. As DNA, the CDR3 is TGCGCCAGCAGCTCCTTGGTAGCGGGTGCGCCGGATACGCAGTATTTT.

This sequence joins TRBV29-1 and TRBJ1-1, with a tentative D call TRBD1 (6 bases). This CDR3 is 14 amino acids long. Germline V gives CDR1 SQVTM, CDR2 ANQGSEA. V was cut by 6 bases and J by 3 bases, with 17 bases left in between. CDR3 sequence (DNA): TGCAGCGTCCCCGGGTACAGGGTACACACTGAAGCTTTCTTT. Encoded protein: CSVPGYRVHTEAFF. Full variable domain (remainder filled in from reference TRBV29-1 and TRBJ1-1): SAVISQKPSRDICQRGTSLTIQCQVDSQVTMMFWYRQQPGQSLTLIATANQGSEATYESGFVIDKFPISRPNLTFSTLTVSNMSPEDSSIYLCSVPGYRVHTEAFFGQGTRLTVV.

This clonotype showed up just a few times. The V gene is TRBV7-9, the J gene TRBJ1-2; weak D call: TRBD1 (5 bases). Germline V CDR1 and CDR2: SEHNR, FQNEAQ (reference sequence). The V gene lost 3 bases and the J gene lost 7 bases, with 15 bases spanning the gap. CDR3 length equals 14 residues. CDR3 loop: CASSLAGITSGYTF. In nucleotides, the CDR3 is TGTGCCAGCAGCTTGGCAGGGATAACTAGTGGCTACACCTTC.

The genes are TRBV2 and TRBJ2-7; 7 nucleotides match TRBD1. V trimming: 7 bases; J trimming: 4 bases; junction bases outside the gene matches: 13. CDR3 length equals 15 residues. Germline V gives CDR1 SNHLY, CDR2 FYNNEI. Here the CDR3 reads CASTPGTAYLYEQYV. CDR3 nucleotide sequence: TGTGCCAGCACCCCAGGGACAGCATACCTTTACGAGCAGTACGTC.

V usage is TRBV29-1 and J usage is TRBJ1-1, with 7 bases identical to TRBD1. The ends lost 6 bases at V and 2 bases at J; junction bases unmatched: 6. Per the germline V gene, CDR1 is SQVTM and CDR2 is ANQGSEA. This CDR3 is 13 amino acids long. In nucleotides, the CDR3 is TGCAGCGTCAACAGGGGATCCAACACTGAAGCTTTCTTT. Amino acids: CSVNRGSNTEAFF.

This clonotype occurred many times. The rearrangement links TRBV9 to TRBJ2-3; 9 bases map to TRBD2. Germline V gives CDR1 SGDLS, CDR2 YYNGEE. Germline trimming cut 0 bases from V and 2 bases from J; bases unmatched to any gene: 4. The CDR3 sequence is 16 residues long. The chain's CDR3 is CASSVGGRGSTDTQYF. CDR3 nucleotide sequence: TGTGCCAGCAGCGTAGGCGGGAGGGGGTCCACAGATACGCAGTATTTT.

The chain uses TRBV7-6 and TRBJ2-7; D might be TRBD2 (5 bases). This CDR3 spans 12 amino acids. The V end was cut by 1 base, the J end by 6 bases, with 7 bases between. Germline assignment: CDR1 SGHVS and CDR2 FNYEAQ. CDR3 loop: CASSLVGSEQYF. Written as DNA, the CDR3 is TGTGCCAGCAGCTTAGTGGGGAGCGAGCAGTACTTC.

The V gene is TRBV29-1, the J gene TRBJ2-1; perhaps TRBD1 as D (6 bases). V was pared by 6 bases and J by 6 bases, with 12 bases between. CDR3 length: 12 residues. Germline CDR1 is SQVTM and CDR2 is ANQGSEA. CDR3 sequence (DNA): TGCAGCGTATTGACAGGTCCCAATGAGCAGTTCTTC. It codes for CSVLTGPNEQFF.

About this clonotype: Being one base from a much bigger clone, this may be a read error. V is TRBV7-2 and J is TRBJ1-2; a weak D match, TRBD1 (5 bases). Germline V gene lookup returns CDR1 SGHTA and CDR2 FQGNSA. The CDR3 consists of 15 residues. Trimming shortened V by 1 base and J by 7 bases, and 16 bases separated the two germline ends. The CDR3 DNA reads TGTGCCAGCAGCTTAGGAAGGTGGGGGGGGAGTGGCTACACCTTC. It translates to CASSLGRWGGSGYTF.

This chain joins TRBV5-4 and TRBJ2-1; 9 nucleotides line up with TRBD2. In germline, CDR1 is SGHNT, CDR2 YYREEE (reference sequence). With 0 bases clipped from V and 0 bases from J, the junction kept 7 bases outside the gene matches. The CDR3 covers 18 residues. As DNA, the CDR3 is TGTGCCAGCAGCTTGGCTAGCGGGGCTTCAAGCTCCTACAATGAGCAGTTCTTC. It translates to CASSLASGASSSYNEQFF.

Concerning this clonotype: This could be a read error, since a much larger clone is one nucleotide away. This chain uses TRBV5-6 with TRBJ1-2, with D maybe TRBD1 (5 bases). With 1 base removed from V and 7 bases from J, the gap between germline ends came to 11 bases. The CDR3 sequence is 13 residues long. CDR1 SGHDT and CDR2 YYEEEE come from the germline V gene. The CDR3 is CASSLFRAIGYTF. In nucleotides, the CDR3 is TGTGCCAGCAGCTTGTTCAGGGCAATTGGCTACACCTTC.

CDR3 coding DNA: TGTGCCAGTAGTACCGTGGGGGGCTCTGGAAACACCATATATTTT. Translating it yields CASSTVGGSGNTIYF. The chain uses TRBV19 and TRBJ1-3, with D possibly being TRBD1 (5 bases). The CDR3 covers 15 residues. V was clipped by 4 bases and J by 0 bases, with 10 bases between them. The V gene's germline CDR1 is LNHDA and CDR2 SQIVND (reference sequence).

This chain links TRBV9 with TRBJ1-5, with D tentatively TRBD1 (5 bases). The germline V gene has CDR1 SGDLS and CDR2 YYNGEE. CDR3 length: 15 residues. Trimming took 3 bases from V and 0 from J, leaving 10 bases between them. In DNA, the CDR3 is TGTGCCAGCAGCGCGGCAGGGAATAGCAATCAGCCCCAGCATTTT. This sequence encodes CASSAAGNSNQPQHF. Drawing the rest from reference TRBV9 and TRBJ1-5, the complete variable domain is DSGVTQTPKHLITATGQRVTLRCSPRSGDLSVYWYQQSLDQGLQFLIQYYNGEERAKGNILERFSAQQFPDLHSELNLSSLELGDSALYFCASSAAGNSNQPQHFGDGTRLSIL.

The chain uses TRBV30 and TRBJ1-5, with D tentatively TRBD1 (5 bases). Germline V gene lookup returns CDR1 GTSNPN and CDR2 SVGIG (reference sequence). The V and J ends lost 0 bases and 10 bases respectively, with 19 bases between them. This CDR3 is built from 15 residues. The CDR3 DNA is TGTGCCTGGAGTGTACAGGTGACCCGGGCGGGTCCCCAGCATTTT. Translation gives CAWSVQVTRAGPQHF.

About this clonotype itself: This may be a read error: a much more frequent sequence differs by one nucleotide. The chain is built from TRBV6-5 and TRBJ1-2; D ambiguous. Germline V gene lookup returns CDR1 MNHEY and CDR2 SVGAGI. The CDR3 extends over 16 amino acids. Trimming shortened V by 4 bases and J by 10 bases, and 25 bases separated the two germline ends. CDR3 sequence reads: CASSCLPWAASPDYTF. The CDR3 bases are TGTGCCAGCAGTTGCCTTCCCTGGGCCGCCTCGCCAGACTACACCTTC.

In its sample, this clonotype was seen a few times. V usage is TRBV7-9 and J usage is TRBJ1-2, with D tentatively TRBD1 (5 bases). CDR3 size: 13 residues. Trimming took off 6 bases at V and 3 bases at J, with 11 bases between the two ends. CDR1 and CDR2 from the germline V gene are SEHNR and FQNEAQ (reference sequence). This CDR3 is CASSLRGDYGYTF. CDR3 sequence (DNA): TGTGCCAGCAGTCTGCGGGGGGACTATGGCTACACCTTC. The whole variable domain, remainder taken from reference TRBV7-9 and TRBJ1-2, is DTGVSQNPRHKITKRGQNVTFRCDPISEHNRLYWYRQTLGQGPEFLTYFQNEAQLEKSRLLSDRFSAERPKGSFSTLEIQRTEQGDSAMYLCASSLRGDYGYTFGSGTRLTVV.

This clonotype showed up many times. This chain connects TRBV6-1 to TRBJ2-7; D is possibly TRBD2 (5 bases). This CDR3 has 11 amino acids. CDR1 and CDR2 from the germline V gene are MNHNS and SASEGT. Trimming removed 6 bases at V and 9 bases at J, with 12 bases between. In nucleotides, the CDR3 is TGTGCCAGCAGCCTTGGCGGGTGGCAGTACTTC. This encodes CASSLGGWQYF.

This chain connects TRBV29-1 to TRBJ2-2, with a possible D match to TRBD2 (5 bases). The CDR3 consists of 12 residues. Trimming cost V 7 bases and J 7 bases, with 13 bases left between them. In germline, CDR1 is SQVTM, CDR2 ANQGSEA. CDR3 nucleotides: TGCAGCGCTGCGGGTTGGAACGGGGAGCTGTTTTTT. Its protein is CSAAGWNGELFF.

This chain uses TRBV24-1 with TRBJ2-7; weak D call: TRBD1 (6 bases). Deletions cut 3 bases from V and 1 base from J, with 12 bases between. This CDR3 is 15 amino acids long. Germline V gene lookup returns CDR1 KGHDR and CDR2 SFDVKD. Here the CDR3 DNA reads TGTGCCACCAGTGATCCCGGGACAAGTTCCTACGAGCAGTACTTC. This translates into CATSDPGTSSYEQYF.

V usage is TRBV6-5 and J usage is TRBJ1-2; D is unclear. The V end was cut by 3 bases, the J end by 6 bases, with 11 bases between. The CDR3 loop spans 13 amino acids. CDR1 MNHEY and CDR2 SVGAGI come from the germline V gene. The CDR3 protein is CASSYRSSDGYTF. CDR3 bases: TGTGCCAGCAGTTATCGAAGTTCCGATGGCTACACCTTC.

The rearrangement uses TRBV7-3 and TRBJ2-5; D might be TRBD2 (5 bases). Trimming left V 6 bases short and J 4 bases short, with 12 bases between. The CDR3 contains 13 residues. Germline V gives CDR1 SGHTA, CDR2 FQGTGA. The CDR3 DNA is TGTGCCAGCAGTGAGGGAGTTGGAGAGACCCAGTACTTC. Translating gives CASSEGVGETQYF.

This rearrangement joins TRBV4-2 to TRBJ2-7, with no clear D. Trimming shortened V by 2 bases and J by 2 bases, and 7 bases separated the two germline ends. The CDR3 has 13 amino acids. Germline V gives CDR1 LGHNA, CDR2 YNFKEQ. The CDR3 DNA reads TGTGCCAGCAGCCAACTGACCACCTACGAGCAGTACTTC. Amino acid sequence: CASSQLTTYEQYF.

Concerning this clonotype: The junction and the germline gene differ at one end; a read error may be behind it. This chain connects TRBV24-1 to TRBJ2-7; 11 nucleotides agree with TRBD1. Germline V gene sequence: CDR1 KGHDR, CDR2 SFDVKD. There are 15 residues in the CDR3. CDR3 in DNA: TGTGCCGCCAGTGACCCGGGACAGGGGGTAAACGAGCAGTACTTC. Translation: CAASDPGQGVNEQYF.

The chain uses TRBV24-1 and TRBJ2-3, with 7 bases matching TRBD2. Trimming cost V 1 base and J 1 base; bases outside gene matches: 4. The CDR3 contains 16 residues. Germline CDR1 KGHDR, CDR2 SFDVKD. CDR3 nucleotides: TGTGCCACCAGTGATTTAAAGCGGGGAGGCACAGATACGCAGTATTTT. Its protein is CATSDLKRGGTDTQYF.